This TCR beta chain was captured by sequencing in a study of PD-1 blockade in classical Hodgkin lymphoma. Study-level results: According to reports, newly diagnosed patients had lower baseline TCR diversity than healthy donors, and relapsed/refractory patients had lower baseline TCR diversity still. Why the repertoires differ is still unclear, perhaps disease activity or prior therapy.

Turning to this clone: Its specificity is unknown.

This sample's time point: newly diagnosed, previously untreated cHL patient sample. V gave up 4 bases and J gave up 7 bases, with 4 bases separating them. The germline V gene encodes CDR1 SNHLY and CDR2 FYNNEI. The CDR3 consists of 10 residues. Repertoires were generated with immunoSEQ multiplex PCR, while TCRdb's copy carries only in-frame clones and drops some. The sample includes about 21,000 clones, roughly 94% of them seen just once. Sequencing was carried out using peripheral blood mononuclear cells (PBMCs). The TCR comes from a human donor with classical Hodgkin lymphoma. This chain links TRBV2 with TRBJ1-2; D remains unclear. As DNA, the CDR3 is TGTGCCAGCAGTGTTACTGGCTACACCTTC. As protein: CASSVTGYTF.